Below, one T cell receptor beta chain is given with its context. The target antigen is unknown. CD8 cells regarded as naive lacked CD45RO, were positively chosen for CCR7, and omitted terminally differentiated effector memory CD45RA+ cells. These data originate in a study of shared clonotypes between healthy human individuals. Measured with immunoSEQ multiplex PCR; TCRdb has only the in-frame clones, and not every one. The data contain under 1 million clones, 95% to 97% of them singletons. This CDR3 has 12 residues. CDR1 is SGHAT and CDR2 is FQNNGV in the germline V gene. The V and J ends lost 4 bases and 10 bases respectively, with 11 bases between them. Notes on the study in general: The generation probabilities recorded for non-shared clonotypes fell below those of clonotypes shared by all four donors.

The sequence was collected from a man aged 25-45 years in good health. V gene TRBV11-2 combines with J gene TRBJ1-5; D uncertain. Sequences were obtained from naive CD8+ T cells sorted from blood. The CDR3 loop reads CASSSGRFPQHF. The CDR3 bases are TGTGCCAGCAGCTCGGGAAGATTTCCCCAGCATTTT.